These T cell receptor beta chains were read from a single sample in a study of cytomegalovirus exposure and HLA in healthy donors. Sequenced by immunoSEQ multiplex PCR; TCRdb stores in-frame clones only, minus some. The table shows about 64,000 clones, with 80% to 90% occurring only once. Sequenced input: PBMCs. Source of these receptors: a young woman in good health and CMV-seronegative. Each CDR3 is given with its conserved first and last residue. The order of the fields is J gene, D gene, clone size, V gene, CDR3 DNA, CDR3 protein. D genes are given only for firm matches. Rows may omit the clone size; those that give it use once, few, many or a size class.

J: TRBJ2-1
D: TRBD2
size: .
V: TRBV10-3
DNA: TGTGCCATCAGGGAGGACTGGTGGAGCGGGGGGGCCAAGTCCTACAATGAGCAGTTCTTC
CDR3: CAIREDWWSGGAKSYNEQFF

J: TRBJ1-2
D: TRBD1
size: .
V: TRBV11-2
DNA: TGTGCCAGCAGCCTACACAGGGGGTGGGGCTACACCTTC
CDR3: CASSLHRGWGYTF

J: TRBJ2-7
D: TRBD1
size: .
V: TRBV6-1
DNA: TGTGCCAGCAGTGAGCGTGGACAGGGGGTACTCTACGAGCAGTACTTC
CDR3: CASSERGQGVLYEQYF

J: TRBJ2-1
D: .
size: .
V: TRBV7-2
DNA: TGTGCCAGCAGCTTCCGACTAGTCGCGGAGCCATGGAATGAGCAGTTCTTC
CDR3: CASSFRLVAEPWNEQFF

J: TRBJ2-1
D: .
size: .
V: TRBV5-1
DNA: TGCGCCAGCAGCTGGGGGCCAGGGATCGATGAGCAGTTCTTC
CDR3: CASSWGPGIDEQFF

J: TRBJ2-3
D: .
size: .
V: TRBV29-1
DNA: TGCAGCGTTGGACAGCGAAGTCCTGGAGATACGCAGTATTTT
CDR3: CSVGQRSPGDTQYF

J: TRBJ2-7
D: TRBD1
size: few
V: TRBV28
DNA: TGTGCCAGCAACAGGGGGCTGTACGAGCAGTACTTC
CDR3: CASNRGLYEQYF

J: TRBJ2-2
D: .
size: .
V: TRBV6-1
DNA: TGTGCCAGCCTTCGGCGACCGGGCACCGGGGAGCTGTTTTTT
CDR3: CASLRRPGTGELFF

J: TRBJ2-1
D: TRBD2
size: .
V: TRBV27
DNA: TGTGCCAGCAGTCGCAGCGGGAGCCGCTATTACAATGAGCAGTTCTTC
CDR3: CASSRSGSRYYNEQFF

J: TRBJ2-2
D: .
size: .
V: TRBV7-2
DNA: TGTGCCAGCAGCTTAGTAGTGACTGACACCGGGGAGCTGTTTTTT
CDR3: CASSLVVTDTGELFF

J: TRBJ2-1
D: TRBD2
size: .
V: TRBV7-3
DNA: TGTGCCAGCAGCTTCGGGACTAGGGAGGGCTATGAGCAGTTCTTC
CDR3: CASSFGTREGYEQFF

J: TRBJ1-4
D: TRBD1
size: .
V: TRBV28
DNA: TGTGCCAGCAGTTTTATCAGGGGACAGTATGAAAAACTGTTTTTT
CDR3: CASSFIRGQYEKLFF

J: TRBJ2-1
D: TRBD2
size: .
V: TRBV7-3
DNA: TGTGCCAGCAGCCGCGGGGGTCCCTACAATGAGCAGTTCTTC
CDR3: CASSRGGPYNEQFF

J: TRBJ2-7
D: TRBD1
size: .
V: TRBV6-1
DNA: TGTGCCAGCAGGGGGGACAGGCTCTCCTACGAGCAGTACTTC
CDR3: CASRGDRLSYEQYF

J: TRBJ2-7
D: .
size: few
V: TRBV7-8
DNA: TGTGCCAGCAGCTTAGTAGCTGATTCCTACGAGCAGTACTTC
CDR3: CASSLVADSYEQYF

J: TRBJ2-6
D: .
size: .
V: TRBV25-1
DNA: TGTGCCAGCAGTGAATACATTGCTGGGGCCAACGTCCTGACTTTC
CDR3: CASSEYIAGANVLTF

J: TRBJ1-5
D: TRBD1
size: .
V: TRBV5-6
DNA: TGTGCCAGCAGCGGGGGACAGTATAGCAATCAGCCCCAGCATTTT
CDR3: CASSGGQYSNQPQHF

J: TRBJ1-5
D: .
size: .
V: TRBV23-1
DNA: TGCGCCAGCAGTCACGCGGGGGTCGGTAGCAATCAGCCCCAGCATTTT
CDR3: CASSHAGVGSNQPQHF

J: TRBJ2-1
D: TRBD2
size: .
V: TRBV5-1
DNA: TGCGCCAGCAGTTTTACTAGCGGGAGCAATGAGCAGTTCTTC
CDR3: CASSFTSGSNEQFF

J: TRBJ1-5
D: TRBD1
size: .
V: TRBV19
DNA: TGTGCCAGTACCGGGACAGGGCATTTATCTTGGCCCCAGCATTTT
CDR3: CASTGTGHLSWPQHF

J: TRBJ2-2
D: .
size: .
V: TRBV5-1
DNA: TGCGCCAGCAGCTTGGCCCGCGGAGGAGCCACCGGGGAGCTGTTTTTT
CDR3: CASSLARGGATGELFF

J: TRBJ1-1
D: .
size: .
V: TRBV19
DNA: TGTGCCAGTAGGGAGGGTGTGAACACTGAAGCTTTCTTT
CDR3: CASREGVNTEAFF

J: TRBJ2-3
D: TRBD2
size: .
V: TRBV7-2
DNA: TGTGCCAGCAGCTTTTGGGGGCGGGGGGGCACAGATACGCAGTATTTT
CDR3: CASSFWGRGGTDTQYF

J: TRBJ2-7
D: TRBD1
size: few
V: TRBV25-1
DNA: TGTGCCAGCACCCGGGACAGCCTCCTTCGGGAGCAGTACTTC
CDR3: CASTRDSLLREQYF

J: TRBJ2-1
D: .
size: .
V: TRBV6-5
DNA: TGTGCCAGCAGTTACCCCCCTTCGGATGAGCAGTTCTTC
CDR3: CASSYPPSDEQFF

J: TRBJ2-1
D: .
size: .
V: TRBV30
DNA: TGTGCCTGGAGTGTGCTAGCGTGGAATGAGCAGTTCTTC
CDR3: CAWSVLAWNEQFF

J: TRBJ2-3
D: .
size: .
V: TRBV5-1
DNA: TGCGCCAGCAGCGGGGTGGGGGGGGCCACAGATACGCAGTATTTT
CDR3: CASSGVGGATDTQYF

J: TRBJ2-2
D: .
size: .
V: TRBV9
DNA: TGTGCCAGCAGCGTAGTGGCAGGGTCTGGTACCGGGGAGCTGTTTTTT
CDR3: CASSVVAGSGTGELFF

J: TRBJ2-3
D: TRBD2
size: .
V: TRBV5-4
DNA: TGTGCCAGCAGCCAGGGACTAGCGGGAGTGGGGGCCCCGGGAGATACGCAGTATTTT
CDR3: CASSQGLAGVGAPGDTQYF

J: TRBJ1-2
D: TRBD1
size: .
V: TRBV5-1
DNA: TGCGCCAGCAGCTTGACAGGGGTGGTCTATGGCTACACCTTC
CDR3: CASSLTGVVYGYTF